This TCR beta chain was profiled in a study of blood T cell repertoires in COVID-19. Study as a whole: Samples came from the United States, Italy and Spain, spanning acute and convalescent COVID-19.

As originally analysed: Counts of nucleated cells, estimated from reference gene primer amplification, were obtained. Sequencing was performed with immunoSEQ multiplex PCR; in TCRdb, only in-frame clones are kept and a portion is missing. That table supplies the V and J calls and clone size; D and trimming were determined from the DNA. This sample has over 150,000 clones; 94% occur once, and the top ten carry 0.6% to 0.8%. Seattle patients were enrolled during active infection and followed longitudinally. With 1 base clipped from V and 8 bases from J, the junction kept 5 bases outside the gene matches. Germline-derived CDR1 and CDR2 are MGHRA and YSYEKL. This CDR3 spans 15 amino acids.

The chain joins TRBV4-1 to TRBJ1-4, with TRBD1 identical over 9 bases. The sequence came from a man in his thirties or forties with COVID-19, enrolled during active disease. The sample was peripheral blood. CDR3: CASSQGDRVKEKLFF. In DNA form, the CDR3 reads TGCGCCAGCAGCCAAGGGGACAGGGTCAAGGAAAAACTGTTTTTT.